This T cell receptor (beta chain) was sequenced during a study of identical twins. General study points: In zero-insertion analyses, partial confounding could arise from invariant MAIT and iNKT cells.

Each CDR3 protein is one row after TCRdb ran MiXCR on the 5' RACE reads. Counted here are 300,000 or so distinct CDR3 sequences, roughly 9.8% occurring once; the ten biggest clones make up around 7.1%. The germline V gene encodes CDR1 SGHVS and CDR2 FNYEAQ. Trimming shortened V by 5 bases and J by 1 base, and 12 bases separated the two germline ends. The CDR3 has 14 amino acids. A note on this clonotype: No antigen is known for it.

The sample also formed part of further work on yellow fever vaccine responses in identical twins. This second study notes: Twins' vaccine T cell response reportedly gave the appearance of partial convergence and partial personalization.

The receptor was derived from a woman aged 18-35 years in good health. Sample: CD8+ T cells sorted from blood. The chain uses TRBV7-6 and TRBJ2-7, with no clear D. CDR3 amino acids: CASSPPVGSYEQYF. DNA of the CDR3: TGTGCCAGCAGCCCTCCAGTGGGATCCTACGAGCAGTACTTC.